This TCR beta chain was captured by sequencing in a study of blood T cell repertoires in COVID-19. Study as a whole: Sources were T cells, B-cell-depleted T cells, or PBMCs; the material itself was cDNA or gDNA.

Original analysis: Quantification of nucleated cells was approximated via reference gene primer amplification. Profiling relied on immunoSEQ multiplex PCR, and the TCRdb table lists in-frame clones only, not all of them. V and J calls and clone size come straight from that table; D and trimming were deduced from the DNA. The repertoire holds roughly 400,000 clones, with about 92% as singletons. Which cohort a participant joined came from the clinical history participants gave. Germline V lookup: CDR1 SGHRS, CDR2 YFSETQ. The CDR3 spans 17 residues. The V gene end was trimmed by 4 bases and the J gene end by 2 bases; junction bases not matched to a gene: 7.

The TCR was taken from a man aged 18 to 29 who had recovered from COVID-19. Sequencing used PBMCs or T cells enriched from blood (not recorded which). This sequence joins TRBV5-1 and TRBJ2-5, with 14 bases identical to TRBD2. The CDR3 spells CASSPRLAGGPQETQYF. In DNA, the CDR3 is TGCGCCAGCAGCCCGAGACTAGCGGGGGGGCCACAAGAGACCCAGTACTTC. The full variable domain, with the rest looked up from reference TRBV5-1 and TRBJ2-5, is KAGVTQTPRYLIKTRGQQVTLSCSPISGHRSVSWYQQTPGQGLQFLFEYFSETQRNKGNFPGRFSGRQFSNSRSEMNVSTLELGDSALYLCASSPRLAGGPQETQYFGPGTRLLVL.